Following are 13 T cell receptor beta chains from one sample sequenced in a study of glioma-infiltrating T cells. Amplification of TCR alpha and beta CDR3 regions from RNA used iRepertoire nested multiplex PCR. TCRdb reprocessed the multiplex PCR reads via MiXCR and lists one record per CDR3 protein. The sample lists roughly 100,000 distinct CDR3 sequences, 25% to 30% seen once, with around 40% in the top ten. The specimen sequenced was glioma tissue, nonneoplastic brain tissue, or PBMCs (not recorded which). These receptors all come from a human donor with low-grade glioma or glioblastoma, undergoing nonglioma brain surgery, or in good health (not recorded which).

In this sample, this clonotype turned up many times. The rearrangement joins TRBV6-1 to TRBJ2-3; D call uncertain. The V end was cut by 3 bases, the J end by 7 bases, with 8 bases between. Germline CDR1 is MNHNS and CDR2 is SASEGT. CDR3 length equals 12 residues. Written as DNA, the CDR3 is TGTGCCAGCAGTGATTCGGTTAATACGCAGTATTTT. Protein sequence: CASSDSVNTQYF.

Many counts were recorded for this clonotype. The chain carries TRBV5-1 and TRBJ2-5; 8 nucleotides match TRBD2. The CDR3 is made up of 14 amino acids. With V trimmed by 1 base and J by 5 bases, 4 bases remained unmatched. Germline CDR1 SGHRS, CDR2 YFSETQ. The CDR3 protein is CASSLRGGKETQYF. The CDR3 nucleotides read TGCGCCAGCAGCTTGCGGGGGGGCAAGGAGACCCAGTACTTC. Full variable domain (outside the CDR3, taken from reference TRBV5-1 and TRBJ2-5): KAGVTQTPRYLIKTRGQQVTLSCSPISGHRSVSWYQQTPGQGLQFLFEYFSETQRNKGNFPGRFSGRQFSNSRSEMNVSTLELGDSALYLCASSLRGGKETQYFGPGTRLLVL.

Points on this clonotype: Given a much more abundant clone one base away, this may be a read error. The chain uses TRBV24-1 and TRBJ1-5; D may be TRBD1 (5 bases). This CDR3 spans 17 amino acids. Germline CDR1 reads KGHDR; CDR2 reads SFDVKD. Trimming stripped 11 bases from V and 2 bases from J, with 24 bases between. The CDR3 nucleotides are TGTGCCATCGCGCCATGTGCAGGGCGGTCGGGCAATCAGCCCCAGCATTTT. The encoded protein is CAIAPCAGRSGNQPQHF.

This clonotype was detected only a few times. The chain has TRBV7-6 and TRBJ2-3, with D perhaps matching TRBD2 (6 bases). The CDR3 runs 16 residues. Trimming shortened V by 3 bases and J by 5 bases, and 18 bases separated the two germline ends. Germline V lookup: CDR1 SGHVS, CDR2 FNYEAQ. The DNA for the CDR3 is TGTGCCAGCAGCTTCCTCGGGGGAGTAAAGGGAGATACGCAGTATTTT. Encoded protein: CASSFLGGVKGDTQYF.

This clonotype was found many times. The rearrangement links TRBV27 to TRBJ1-1; the D gene is possibly TRBD1 (5 bases). This CDR3 comprises 17 residues. V was shortened by 3 bases and J by 1 base, with 18 bases between the two germline ends. Germline assignment: CDR1 MNHEY and CDR2 SMNVEV (reference sequence). The DNA of the CDR3 is TGTGCCAGCAGTTTCGCGGGGGGTGAGGGACCGAACACTGAAGCTTTCTTT. Amino acids: CASSFAGGEGPNTEAFF.

In its sample, this clonotype was seen many times. The genes are TRBV2 and TRBJ1-1; 12 positions agree with TRBD1. This CDR3 is 17 amino acids long. J was trimmed by 5 bases and V by 6 bases; bases with no gene match: 13. Germline V gives CDR1 SNHLY, CDR2 FYNNEI. CDR3 DNA: TGTGCCAGCAGGAAACTCCGGGACAGGGGGCGCCGGACTGAAGCTTTCTTT. Translation gives CASRKLRDRGRRTEAFF.

J is TRBJ1-1 and V is TRBV11-1, with D maybe TRBD1 (5 bases). This CDR3 comprises 16 residues. Germline lookup yields CDR1 SGHAT and CDR2 FQDESV (reference sequence). Trimming took 5 bases from V and 4 from J, leaving 20 bases between them. The CDR3 DNA follows: TGTGCCAGCAGCGGGGACCCCGGAGGGTTTGGCACTGAAGCTTTCTTT. It codes for CASSGDPGGFGTEAFF.

This clonotype was detected many times. The rearrangement joins TRBV20-1 to TRBJ2-7, with D possibly being TRBD1 or TRBD2 (6 bases each). The CDR3 length is 15 residues. Trimming took off 0 bases at V and 4 bases at J, with 16 bases between the two ends. The germline V gene encodes CDR1 DFQATT and CDR2 SNEGSKA (reference sequence). CDR3 loop: CSARDRGTHLYEQYF. The CDR3 DNA reads TGCAGTGCTAGAGATCGGGGGACACACCTTTACGAGCAGTACTTC.

The chain is built from TRBV30 and TRBJ1-6; D call uncertain. Per the germline V gene, CDR1 is GTSNPN and CDR2 is SVGIG (reference sequence). This CDR3 is built from 12 residues. V lost 2 bases to trimming and J lost 10 bases, with 9 bases between them. The CDR3 nucleotides read TGTGCCTGGAGTCTGTCACGGTCACCCCTCCACTTT. Its translation is CAWSLSRSPLHF.

In its sample, this clonotype was seen a few times. The chain carries TRBV4-3 and TRBJ2-4; 10 bases are a match to TRBD2. Germline V gene sequence: CDR1 LGHNA, CDR2 YSLEER. V gave up 3 bases and J gave up 2 bases; unmatched junction bases: 7. The CDR3 has 17 residues. CDR3 sequence (DNA): TGCGCCAGCAGCCAGGCTGCTAGCGGGGGTACCAAAAACATTCAGTACTTC. This gives the protein CASSQAASGGTKNIQYF.

There are many counts of this clonotype. The gene calls are TRBV7-6 and TRBJ1-1; D ambiguous. The germline CDR1 and CDR2 sequences are SGHVS and FNYEAQ. The CDR3 is 15 residues long. Trimming shortened V by 5 bases and J by 1 base, and 14 bases separated the two germline ends. CDR3 nucleotides: TGTGCCAGCAGCGGAGGGCCAAGGAAGAACACTGAAGCTTTCTTT. It specifies CASSGGPRKNTEAFF.

At least ten counts were recorded for this clonotype. The rearrangement uses TRBV6-6 and TRBJ2-1; D is possibly TRBD2 (6 bases). The V gene's germline CDR1 is MNHNY and CDR2 SVGAGI (reference sequence). The CDR3 has 17 residues. Between the trimmed V and J ends, which lost 0 bases and 4 bases, there was a span of 16 bases. The CDR3 nucleotides are TGTGCCAGCAGTTACTCGCCCATTAGCGGAATATACAATGAGCAGTTCTTC. It is translated as CASSYSPISGIYNEQFF.

This clonotype was seen repeatedly, ten times or more. V usage is TRBV12-3 or TRBV12-4 and J usage is TRBJ2-3, with 7 bases identical to TRBD2. This CDR3 comprises 17 residues. Trimming at V came to 5 bases and at J to 2 bases, leaving 13 bases not matched to a gene. CDR3 residues: CASSRLRASGNTDTQYF. For the CDR3, the DNA is TGTGCCAGCAGTCGGTTGAGGGCTAGCGGTAACACAGATACGCAGTATTTT.